These 26 T cell receptor beta chains share one sample of origin, sequenced in a study of beta chain features in type 1 diabetes. Antigens for these TCRs are unknown. What was sequenced were expressed TCRB transcripts, since all of the isolated RNA had been reverse transcribed. Generated by immunoSEQ multiplex PCR, the TCRdb table keeps only in-frame clones and is missing some. The sample yields 400,000 or so clones, roughly an eighth seen once. Study findings and constraints: TCRB CDR3s were moderately but significantly shorter in Type 1 diabetes patients in all four CD4+ subsets.

Sequencing was performed on naive CD4+ T cells from blood. The receptors here all came from a woman aged 18-30 years with type 1 diabetes.

This chain joins TRBV19 and TRBJ2-7, with D possibly matching TRBD2 (6 bases). The CDR3 consists of 14 residues. Germline lookup yields CDR1 LNHDA and CDR2 SQIVND (reference sequence). Trimming pared 5 bases from V and 2 bases from J, leaving 13 bases between. The CDR3 region is CASSATGETYEQYF. DNA for the CDR3: TGTGCCAGTAGTGCAACGGGAGAGACCTACGAGCAGTACTTC.

The rearrangement uses TRBV6-1 and TRBJ2-2; 7 positions match TRBD2. The trim removed 7 bases at V and 7 bases at J, leaving 6 bases unmatched. Germline V gives CDR1 MNHNS, CDR2 SASEGT. CDR3 size: 13 residues. The CDR3, as DNA: TGTGCCAGCACGGACCAGCGGGGCGGGGAGCTGTTTTTT. Translation gives CASTDQRGGELFF.

This clone came up a few times. The chain couples TRBV9 to TRBJ1-2; D unclear. V lost 6 bases, J lost 0 bases, and 12 bases lay in between. CDR3 length equals 14 residues. The germline V gene has CDR1 SGDLS and CDR2 YYNGEE. CDR3 region: CASTARVPNYGYTF. The CDR3 coding sequence is TGTGCCAGCACCGCCCGGGTCCCTAACTATGGCTACACCTTC.

The V call is TRBV28, the J call TRBJ2-1; maybe TRBD1 (6 bases). Trimming removed 6 bases at V and 8 bases at J, with 8 bases between. In germline, CDR1 is MDHEN, CDR2 SYDVKM. The CDR3 loop spans 11 amino acids. The chain's CDR3 is CASRTGYEQFF. The CDR3 DNA sequence: TGTGCCAGCAGGACAGGCTATGAGCAGTTCTTC.

This clone was found a few times. This chain connects TRBV7-9 to TRBJ2-1; the match to TRBD2 covers 8 bases. Germline CDR1 SEHNR, CDR2 FQNEAQ (reference sequence). With 8 bases clipped from V and 4 bases from J, the junction kept 4 bases outside the gene matches. The CDR3 spans 13 residues. CDR3 DNA: TGTGCCAGCCTTCGGGGGGGATACAATGAGCAGTTCTTC. Residues: CASLRGGYNEQFF.

V gene TRBV11-2 combines with J gene TRBJ2-3; D might be TRBD2 (6 bases). Between the trimmed V and J ends, which lost 3 bases and 4 bases, there was a span of 23 bases. Germline V gene data show CDR1 as SGHAT and CDR2 as FQNNGV. This CDR3 comprises 18 residues. The CDR3 coding sequence is TGTGCCAGCAGCTTCCCCTTTCGGGGGAAAGGGCGTCCAGATACGCAGTATTTT. This sequence encodes CASSFPFRGKGRPDTQYF.

This clone was observed a few times. The same CDR3 also results from other DNA sequences found in this sample. The chain employs TRBV7-2 and TRBJ2-3; D is undetermined. Germline CDR1 and CDR2: SGHTA and FQGNSA. Trimming stripped 6 bases from V and 0 bases from J, with 4 bases between. The CDR3 runs to 12 residues. The CDR3 loop reads CASSSSTDTQYF. The CDR3 nucleotides are TGTGCCAGCAGTTCTAGCACAGATACGCAGTATTTT.

This clone was observed a few times. This chain uses TRBV6-6 with TRBJ2-5; 7 nucleotides agree with TRBD1. This CDR3 region has 14 residues. The germline CDR1 and CDR2 sequences are MNHNY and SVGAGI (reference sequence). The trim removed 6 bases at V and 1 base at J, leaving 5 bases unmatched. CDR3 loop: CASRPTGAQETQYF. As DNA, the CDR3 is TGTGCCAGCAGGCCTACAGGGGCCCAAGAGACCCAGTACTTC.

The chain links TRBV6-5 to TRBJ2-7; TRBD1 agrees at 8 bases. Germline CDR1 reads MNHEY; CDR2 reads SVGAGI. Trimming took 4 bases from V and 2 from J; bases not matched to a gene: 7. The length of the CDR3 is 15 residues. The CDR3 bases are TGTGCCAGCAGTTGGGGACAGGCAGTACCCTACGAGCAGTACTTC. It translates to CASSWGQAVPYEQYF.

The table lists this clone with a few counts. This sequence joins TRBV27 and TRBJ1-5; maybe TRBD1 (6 bases). The length of the CDR3 is 16 residues. Per germline, CDR1 MNHEY and CDR2 SMNVEV (reference sequence). Trimming removed 6 bases at V and 0 bases at J, with 15 bases between. The CDR3 region has the DNA TGTGCCAGCAGCCAAGACAGGACTTATAGCAATCAGCCCCAGCATTTT. Residues: CASSQDRTYSNQPQHF.

This clone was counted a few times. V and J are TRBV5-1 and TRBJ2-7; 13 nucleotides line up with TRBD2. With V trimmed by 6 bases and J by 5 bases, 8 bases remained unmatched. CDR1 and CDR2 from the germline V gene are SGHRS and YFSETQ. The CDR3 extends over 15 amino acids. CDR3 loop: CASTTNGLAGDEQYF. Written as DNA, the CDR3 is TGCGCCAGCACCACCAACGGACTAGCGGGAGACGAGCAGTACTTC.

The chain is built from TRBV7-6 and TRBJ2-7; tentative D call: TRBD2 (5 bases). Deletions cut 4 bases from V and 2 bases from J, with 12 bases between. The CDR3 contains 14 residues. The germline CDR1 and CDR2 sequences are SGHVS and FNYEAQ. CDR3 coding DNA: TGTGCCAGCAGCTACGGGAATGCGGCCTACGAGCAGTACTTC. Translated: CASSYGNAAYEQYF.

A few counts support this clone. This sequence joins TRBV5-1 and TRBJ1-5; 7 bases line up with TRBD1. The length of the CDR3 is 14 residues. Trimming took 4 bases from V and 6 from J; bases not matched to a gene: 7. Germline values: CDR1 SGHRS, CDR2 YFSETQ. The CDR3 reads CASSLDGQAQPQHF. The CDR3 nucleotides are TGCGCCAGCAGCCTCGACGGACAGGCTCAGCCCCAGCATTTT.

This chain connects TRBV29-1 to TRBJ2-5; 7 nucleotides agree with TRBD1. The germline CDR1 and CDR2 sequences are SQVTM and ANQGSEA. There are 13 residues in the CDR3. V lost 7 bases, J lost 3 bases, and 8 bases stayed unmatched. CDR3 nucleotide sequence: TGCAGCGGCTGGGACAGCCTTAAAGAGACCCAGTACTTC. Translated, it gives CSGWDSLKETQYF.

There are a few counts of this clone. The chain recombines TRBV7-9 with TRBJ2-7; D is unclear. Germline V gene lookup returns CDR1 SEHNR and CDR2 FQNEAQ (reference sequence). The CDR3 has 14 amino acids. V was pared by 3 bases and J by 7 bases, with 16 bases between. This CDR3 reads CASSFGPGLWEQYF. The CDR3 nucleotides are TGTGCCAGCAGCTTTGGGCCTGGGCTGTGGGAGCAGTACTTC. The variable domain in full, completed from reference TRBV7-9 and TRBJ2-7, reads DTGVSQNPRHKITKRGQNVTFRCDPISEHNRLYWYRQTLGQGPEFLTYFQNEAQLEKSRLLSDRFSAERPKGSFSTLEIQRTEQGDSAMYLCASSFGPGLWEQYFGPGTRLTVT.

The V call is TRBV5-4, the J call TRBJ2-7, with a possible D match to TRBD2 (6 bases). CDR1 SGHNT and CDR2 YYREEE come from the germline V gene (reference sequence). The CDR3 is 11 residues long. V was pared by 4 bases and J by 7 bases, with 9 bases between. CDR3: CASSAAGEQYF. In DNA form, the CDR3 reads TGTGCCAGCAGCGCGGCGGGGGAGCAGTACTTC.

V and J are TRBV18 and TRBJ2-7; 7 nucleotides align to TRBD1. V was pared by 4 bases and J by 1 base, with 7 bases of the junction left unmatched. The germline CDR1 and CDR2 sequences are KGHSH and LQKENI. The CDR3 runs to 15 residues. CDR3 in amino acids: CASSQKTGLSYEQYF. CDR3 sequence (DNA): TGTGCCAGCTCACAAAAGACAGGGCTGTCCTACGAGCAGTACTTC.

The chain couples TRBV28 to TRBJ2-1; the D gene is possibly TRBD2 (5 bases). V was trimmed by 7 bases and J by 4 bases, leaving 23 bases between them. The CDR3 runs to 17 residues. Looked up from germline, CDR1 is MDHEN and CDR2 is SYDVKM. The CDR3 is CASNPSFWLRGYNEQFF. For the CDR3, the DNA is TGTGCCAGCAATCCCTCCTTTTGGCTGCGAGGGTACAATGAGCAGTTCTTC.

The J gene is TRBJ2-7, the V gene TRBV11-2; D gene unclear. Trimming left V 3 bases short and J 6 bases short, with 9 bases between. Germline V CDR1 and CDR2: SGHAT, FQNNGV. There are 12 residues in the CDR3. The CDR3, as DNA: TGTGCCAGCAGCTTGGCCAGTGGCGAGCAGTACTTC. Amino acids: CASSLASGEQYF.

The table lists this clone with a few counts. The chain joins TRBV2 to TRBJ1-2; 11 bases fit TRBD1. V lost 7 bases, J lost 8 bases, and 6 bases stayed unmatched. The germline CDR1 and CDR2 sequences are SNHLY and FYNNEI. This CDR3 is 13 amino acids long. The CDR3 DNA follows: TGTGCCAGCAACAAGGGACAGGGGGACGGCTACACCTTC. Translation gives CASNKGQGDGYTF.

This clone turned up a few times. The rearrangement links TRBV7-9 to TRBJ2-6; no clear D. From germline, CDR1 is SEHNR and CDR2 FQNEAQ (reference sequence). CDR3 length: 14 residues. Trimming removed 5 bases from V and 1 base from J, with 6 bases in between. The CDR3 DNA is TGTGCCAGCAGCCCCCAGTCTGGGGCCAACGTCCTGACTTTC. Translating gives CASSPQSGANVLTF.

Comment on this clone: At the DNA level, this CDR3 is encoded by other sequences in the same sample as well. The chain couples TRBV18 to TRBJ2-5, with a possible D match to TRBD1 (5 bases). The V gene lost 3 bases and the J gene lost 5 bases, with 10 bases spanning the gap. The CDR3 spans 13 residues. CDR1 and CDR2 (germline): KGHSH, LQKENI. This chain's CDR3 is CASSPGAGETQYF. The DNA for the CDR3 is TGTGCCAGCTCACCTGGGGCTGGGGAGACCCAGTACTTC.

The chain uses TRBV9 and TRBJ2-7; D may be TRBD2 (7 bases). The CDR3 consists of 15 residues. Trimming removed 4 bases from V and 6 bases from J, with 20 bases in between. The germline V gene has CDR1 SGDLS and CDR2 YYNGEE. The CDR3 bases are TGTGCCAGCAGCACGGGGGGCGCGGAGGGCCTCGAGCAGTACTTC. Translated, it gives CASSTGGAEGLEQYF.

This clone was detected only a few times. The chain has TRBV9 and TRBJ2-3, with 14 bases aligning to TRBD2. With V trimmed by 3 bases and J by 1 base, 1 base remained unmatched. Per germline, CDR1 SGDLS and CDR2 YYNGEE. The CDR3 runs to 16 residues. CDR3 residues: CASSETSGRGTDTQYF. CDR3 DNA: TGTGCCAGCAGCGAGACTAGCGGGAGGGGCACAGATACGCAGTATTTT. The whole variable domain, remainder taken from reference TRBV9 and TRBJ2-3, is DSGVTQTPKHLITATGQRVTLRCSPRSGDLSVYWYQQSLDQGLQFLIQYYNGEERAKGNILERFSAQQFPDLHSELNLSSLELGDSALYFCASSETSGRGTDTQYFGPGTRLTVL.

This clone was detected only a few times. In DNA, the CDR3 is TGTGCCAGCAGTGAACATTCGGAGGAGCAGTACTTC. Translated: CASSEHSEEQYF. This sequence joins TRBV2 and TRBJ2-7; D is uncertain. Between the trimmed V and J ends, which lost 2 bases and 7 bases, there was a span of 9 bases. This CDR3 has 12 amino acids. Per germline, CDR1 SNHLY and CDR2 FYNNEI.

This clone has only a few counts. The chain uses TRBV5-1 and TRBJ1-1; D call uncertain. V lost 0 bases and J 4 bases, leaving 13 bases between the germline ends. The CDR3 has 15 amino acids. The germline V gene encodes CDR1 SGHRS and CDR2 YFSETQ. This CDR3 reads CASSLEARRVTEAFF. In DNA form, the CDR3 reads TGCGCCAGCAGCTTGGAGGCCAGACGGGTCACTGAAGCTTTCTTT.